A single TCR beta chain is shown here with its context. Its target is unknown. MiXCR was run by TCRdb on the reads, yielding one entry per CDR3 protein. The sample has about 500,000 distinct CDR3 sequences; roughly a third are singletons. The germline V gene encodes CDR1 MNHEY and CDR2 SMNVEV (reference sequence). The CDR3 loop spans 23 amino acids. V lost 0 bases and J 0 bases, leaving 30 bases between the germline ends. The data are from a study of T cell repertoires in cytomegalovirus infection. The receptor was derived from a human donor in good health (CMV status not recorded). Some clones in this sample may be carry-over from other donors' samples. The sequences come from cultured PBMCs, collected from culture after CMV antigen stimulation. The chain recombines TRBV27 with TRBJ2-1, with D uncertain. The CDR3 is CASSLSRPLGSRKIPSSYNEQFF. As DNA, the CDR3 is TGTGCCAGCAGTTTATCCCGCCCGCTTGGTAGCAGAAAGATCCCGAGCTCCTACAATGAGCAGTTCTTC.